This TCR beta chain was captured in a study of beta chain features in type 1 diabetes. For the study at large: Healthy donors, compared against patients, showed similar age, gender and cell yields. Points from the study as a whole: Unsettled here was the matter of whether HLA type influences TCRB rearrangement. Overrepresentation of cells with high TCR expression could result from cDNA sequencing. TCRB CDR3 length was moderately but significantly reduced in all four CD4+ subsets of Type 1 diabetes patients. Researchers caution that PCR might favor shorter templates, equally among patients and controls.

The CDR3 totals 14 residues. V shed 10 bases and J shed 0 bases, with 14 bases lying between them. Per germline, CDR1 WSHSY and CDR2 SAAADI. The whole isolated RNA underwent reverse transcription, so sequencing captured expressed TCRB transcripts. Method: immunoSEQ multiplex PCR; TCRdb's copy keeps in-frame clones and lacks some. The sample shows 240,000 or so clones, about 14% of them seen only once. In this sample, this clone turned up a few times. Its antigen is as yet unknown. The sequencing sample was made of naive CD4+ T cells from blood. The receptor's source is a man younger than 45 with type 1 diabetes. The chain uses TRBV10-2 and TRBJ2-3; D is possibly TRBD2 (6 bases). This CDR3 is CATRWGTSTDTQYF. The CDR3 DNA is TGCGCCACCCGATGGGGGACTAGCACAGATACGCAGTATTTT.